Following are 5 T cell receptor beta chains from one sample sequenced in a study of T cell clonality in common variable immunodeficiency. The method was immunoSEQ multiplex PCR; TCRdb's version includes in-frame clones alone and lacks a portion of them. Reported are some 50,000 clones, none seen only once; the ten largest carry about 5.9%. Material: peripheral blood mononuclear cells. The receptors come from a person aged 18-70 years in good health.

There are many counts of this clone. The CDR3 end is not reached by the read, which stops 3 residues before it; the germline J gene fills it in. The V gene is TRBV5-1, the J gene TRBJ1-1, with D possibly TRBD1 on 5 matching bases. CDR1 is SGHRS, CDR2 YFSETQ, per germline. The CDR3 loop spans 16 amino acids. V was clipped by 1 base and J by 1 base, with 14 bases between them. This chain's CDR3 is CASSLFEGLSNTEAFF. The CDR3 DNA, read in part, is TGCGCCAGCAGCTTGTTTGAGGGACTATCGAACACTGAA.

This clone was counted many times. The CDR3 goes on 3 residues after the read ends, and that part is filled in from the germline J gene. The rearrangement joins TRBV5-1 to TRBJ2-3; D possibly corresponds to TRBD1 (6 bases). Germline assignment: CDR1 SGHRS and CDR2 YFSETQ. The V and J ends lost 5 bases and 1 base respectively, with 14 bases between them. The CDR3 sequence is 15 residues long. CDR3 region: CASRSQGSRTDTQYF. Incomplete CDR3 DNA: TGCGCCAGCAGGTCTCAGGGGTCACGCACAGATACG.

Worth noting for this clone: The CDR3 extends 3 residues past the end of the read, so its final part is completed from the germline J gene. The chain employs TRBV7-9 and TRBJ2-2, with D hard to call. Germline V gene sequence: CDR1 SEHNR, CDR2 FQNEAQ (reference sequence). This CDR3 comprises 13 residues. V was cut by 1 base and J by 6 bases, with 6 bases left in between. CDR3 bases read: TGTGCCAGCAGCTTAGGCGCGGCCGGGGAG. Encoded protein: CASSLGAAGE. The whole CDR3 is CASSLGAAGELFF.

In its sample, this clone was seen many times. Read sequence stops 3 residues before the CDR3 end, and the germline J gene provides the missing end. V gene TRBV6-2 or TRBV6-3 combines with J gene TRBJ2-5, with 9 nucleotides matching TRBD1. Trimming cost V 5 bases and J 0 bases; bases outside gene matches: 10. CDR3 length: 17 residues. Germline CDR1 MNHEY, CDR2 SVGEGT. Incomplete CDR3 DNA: TGTGCCAGCAGTAGGGGGACAGGGATTTATAACCAAGAGACC. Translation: CASSRGTGIYNQET. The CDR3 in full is CASSRGTGIYNQETQYF.

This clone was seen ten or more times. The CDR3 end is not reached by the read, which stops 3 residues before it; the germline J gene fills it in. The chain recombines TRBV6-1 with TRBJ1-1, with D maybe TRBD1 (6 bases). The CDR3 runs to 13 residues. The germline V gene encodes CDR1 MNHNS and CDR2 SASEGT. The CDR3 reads CASSEEGGSEAFF. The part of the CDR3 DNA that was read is TGTGCCAGCAGTGAAGAGGGGGGGTCGGAA.